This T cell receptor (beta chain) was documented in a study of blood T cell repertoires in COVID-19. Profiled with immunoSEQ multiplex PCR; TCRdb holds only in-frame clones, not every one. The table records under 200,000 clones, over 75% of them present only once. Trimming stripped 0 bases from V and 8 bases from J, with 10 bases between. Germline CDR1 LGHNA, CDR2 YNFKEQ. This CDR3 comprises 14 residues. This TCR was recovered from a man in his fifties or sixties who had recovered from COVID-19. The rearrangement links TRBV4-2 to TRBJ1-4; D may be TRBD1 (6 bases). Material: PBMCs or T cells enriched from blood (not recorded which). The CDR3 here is CASSQDWGREKLFF. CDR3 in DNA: TGTGCCAGCAGCCAAGATTGGGGGCGAGAAAAACTGTTTTTT.